Listed below are T cell receptor beta chains from one sample, sequenced in a study of blood T cell repertoires in COVID-19. Measured with immunoSEQ multiplex PCR; TCRdb has only the in-frame clones, and not every one. The table shows roughly 110,000 clones, with over 70% occurring only once. What was sequenced was peripheral blood. Receptors were obtained from an older woman with acute or convalescent COVID-19. Each CDR3 is given without its conserved first and last residue.

CDR3aa,v_gene,j_gene
ASSPDSRWNEQY,TRBV5-4,TRBJ2-7
ASSLTLNTGELF,TRBV5-1,TRBJ2-2
ASIGGTRAF,TRBV28,TRBJ1-1
ASSERVTGEAF,TRBV3-1/TRBV3-2,TRBJ1-1
ASSLEQGEKQY,TRBV5-1,TRBJ2-7
ASSSWTSGVGVNEQY,TRBV25-1,TRBJ2-7
ASSFADRAVNSPLH,TRBV27,TRBJ1-6
ASRRSLAEQETQY,TRBV6-5,TRBJ2-5
ASSLGGTGGDTQY,TRBV7-3,TRBJ2-3
ASSPQQGSYNEQF,TRBV18,TRBJ2-1
ASSLGTVNEQF,TRBV12-3/TRBV12-4,TRBJ2-1
ASSHGLADYNEQF,TRBV4-2,TRBJ2-1
ASSFLSTSLYGYT,TRBV7-2,TRBJ1-2
ASSSYDSLNTEAF,TRBV5-5,TRBJ1-1
ASSRLRGTGELF,TRBV14,TRBJ2-2
ASSVEMGTSGAEQF,TRBV9,TRBJ2-1
ASSERTEAF,TRBV2,TRBJ1-1
ASSIGLAWDTQY,TRBV7-2,TRBJ2-3
ASSSRGGRETQY,TRBV3-1/TRBV3-2,TRBJ2-5
AWRAGASVGEAF,TRBV30,TRBJ1-1
ASSPQTGELF,TRBV9,TRBJ2-2
ASRLAGGGYEQY,TRBV28,TRBJ2-7
ASSHPGTEAF,TRBV14,TRBJ1-1
ASSLIQGMDTQY,TRBV5-1,TRBJ2-3
ASSFRRLAGVGQETQY,TRBV5-6,TRBJ2-5